The entry below gives a single T cell receptor (beta chain) sequence along with its context. V trimming: 1 base; J trimming: 2 bases; junction bases outside the gene matches: 1. This CDR3 has 14 residues. Germline V gene data show CDR1 as SQVTM and CDR2 as ANQGSEA. This sample is drawn from a study of CD8 T cells in Susac syndrome. The authors reverse transcribed roughly 0.5 to 1 ug RNA with random hexamers. MiXCR, run by TCRdb on the immunoSEQ multiplex PCR reads, gives a single entry per CDR3 protein. The profile shows 160,000 or so distinct CDR3 sequences, approximately 95% of them singletons. The receptor's source is a human donor with Susac syndrome. The V gene is TRBV29-1, the J gene TRBJ2-3; 9 bases line up with TRBD2. Sequenced: CD4+ T cells from PBMCs. CDR3 protein: CSVEGLAVTDTQYF. For the CDR3, the DNA is TGCAGCGTTGAAGGACTAGCGGTCACAGATACGCAGTATTTT.